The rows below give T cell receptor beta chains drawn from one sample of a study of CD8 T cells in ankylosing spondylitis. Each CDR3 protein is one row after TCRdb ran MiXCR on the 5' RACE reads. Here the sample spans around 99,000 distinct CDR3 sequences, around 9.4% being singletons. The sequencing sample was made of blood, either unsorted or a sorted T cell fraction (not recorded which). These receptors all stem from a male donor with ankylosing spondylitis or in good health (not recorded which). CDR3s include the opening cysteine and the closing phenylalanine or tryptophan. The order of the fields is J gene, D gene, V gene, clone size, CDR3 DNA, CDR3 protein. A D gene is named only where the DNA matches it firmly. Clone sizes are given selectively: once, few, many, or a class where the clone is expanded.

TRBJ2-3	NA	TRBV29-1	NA	TGCAGCGTTTCGCGTATTGCGGGGGCCCCAGATACGCAGTATTTT	CSVSRIAGAPDTQYF
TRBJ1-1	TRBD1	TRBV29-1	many	TGCAGCGTTGGGACAGGGCTTGGGACTGAAGCTTTCTTT	CSVGTGLGTEAFF
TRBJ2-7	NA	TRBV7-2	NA	TGTGCCAGCAGCTCCTTAGACCGTTACGAGCAGTACTTC	CASSSLDRYEQYF
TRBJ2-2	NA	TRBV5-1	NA	TGCGCCAGCAGCTACACCGGGACCTTGAACACCGGGGAGCTGTTTTTT	CASSYTGTLNTGELFF
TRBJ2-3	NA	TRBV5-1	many	TGCGCCAGCAGCTTGAGATCAGATACGCAGTATTTT	CASSLRSDTQYF
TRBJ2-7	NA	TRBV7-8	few	TGTGCCAGCAGCTTACAAACCGGTTACGAGCAGTACTTC	CASSLQTGYEQYF
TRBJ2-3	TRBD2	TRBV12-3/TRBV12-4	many	TGTGCCAGCAGTTTGGGGGGGATCACAGATACGCAGTATTTT	CASSLGGITDTQYF
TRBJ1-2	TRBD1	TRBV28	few	TGTGCCAGCAAGGCCCTCGGGACAGGGTTGTCTGCCACCTTC	CASKALGTGLSATF
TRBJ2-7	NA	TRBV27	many	TGTGCCAGCAGTTTTGCACGATGGGACGAGCAGTACTTC	CASSFARWDEQYF
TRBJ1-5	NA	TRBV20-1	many	TGCAGTGCTAGAGAGGATGGCGCGGGTCTTAGTCAGCCCCAGCATTTT	CSAREDGAGLSQPQHF
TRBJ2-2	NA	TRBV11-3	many	TGTGCCAGCAGCTTCGGGGGGAACACCGGGGAGCTGTTTTTT	CASSFGGNTGELFF
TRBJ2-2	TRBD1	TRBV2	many	TGTGCCAGCAGTGTGACAGGGGGCGCGGTCACCGGGGAGCTGTTTTTT	CASSVTGGAVTGELFF
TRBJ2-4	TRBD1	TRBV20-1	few	TGCAGTGCTCTCGACTGGACAGGGGGCAAGGACATTCAGTACTTC	CSALDWTGGKDIQYF
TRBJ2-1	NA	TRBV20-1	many	TGCAGTGCTAGAGATGGATCGGGGAGCCTGTCCTACAATGAGCAGTTCTTC	CSARDGSGSLSYNEQFF
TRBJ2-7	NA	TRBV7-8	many	TGTGCCAGCAGCTTAGCTTATGTCCTTGGGTCCTACGAGCAGTACTTC	CASSLAYVLGSYEQYF
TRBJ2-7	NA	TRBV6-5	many	TGTGCCAGCAGTACTACCCAAGAAACGTACTTC	CASSTTQETYF
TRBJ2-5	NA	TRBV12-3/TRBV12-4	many	TGTGCCAGCAGCCCAGGGAGTCAGGAGACCCAGTACTTC	CASSPGSQETQYF
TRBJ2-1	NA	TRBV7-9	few	TGTGCCAGCAGCTTAGCCGGCCCCGGGGCTGAGCAGTTCTTC	CASSLAGPGAEQFF
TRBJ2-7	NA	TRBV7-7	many	TGTGCTAGCAGCTCATCGGGGGTTATCTCCTACGAGCAGTACTTC	CASSSSGVISYEQYF
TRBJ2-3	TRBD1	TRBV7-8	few	TGTGCCAGCAGCCCCCGGACAGGGGAAACAGATACGCAGTATTTT	CASSPRTGETDTQYF
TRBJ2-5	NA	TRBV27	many	TGTGCCAGCAGTTGGTCTGGGGGCGCGGGGACCCAGTACTTC	CASSWSGGAGTQYF
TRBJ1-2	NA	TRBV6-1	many	TGTGCCAGCAGCCCGATCCGGACAGCTAACTATGGCTACACCTTC	CASSPIRTANYGYTF
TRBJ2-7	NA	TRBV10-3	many	TGTGCCATCAGTGACCCCATGCGGGAGCAGTACTTC	CAISDPMREQYF
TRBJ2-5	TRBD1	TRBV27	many	TGTGCCAGCAGAGAGACAGGGTACCAAGAGACCCAGTACTTC	CASRETGYQETQYF
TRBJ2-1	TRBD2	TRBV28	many	TGTGCCAGCAGTTTTAGCGGGGAGGTATACAATGAGCAGTTCTTC	CASSFSGEVYNEQFF
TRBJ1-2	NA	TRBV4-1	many	TGCGCCAGCAGCCAAGACGGGCATGGCTACACCTTC	CASSQDGHGYTF
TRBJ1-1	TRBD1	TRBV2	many	TGTGCCAGCACAGGGGGCACTGAAGCTTTCTTT	CASTGGTEAFF
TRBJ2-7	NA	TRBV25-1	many	TGTGCCAGCAGTGTGTCCGGGACAAGTAGCAACGAGCAGTACTTC	CASSVSGTSSNEQYF
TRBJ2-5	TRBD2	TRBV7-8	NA	TGTGCCAGCAGCTTTCGGACTAGCGGGGGCCCGGAGACCCAGTACTTC	CASSFRTSGGPETQYF
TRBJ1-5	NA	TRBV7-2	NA	TGTGCCAGCAGCCTCAGGGCGAATCAGCCCCAGCATTTT	CASSLRANQPQHF
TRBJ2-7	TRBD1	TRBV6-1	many	TGTGCCAGCAGTGGACAGGGAATCCACGAGCAGTACTTC	CASSGQGIHEQYF
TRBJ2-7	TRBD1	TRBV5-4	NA	TGTGCCAGCAGCCCACAGGGGGTAAACGAGCAGTACTTC	CASSPQGVNEQYF
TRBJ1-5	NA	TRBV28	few	TGTGCCAGCGGAACAGGGCTTTACGGCAATCAGCCCCAGCATTTT	CASGTGLYGNQPQHF
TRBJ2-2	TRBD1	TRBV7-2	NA	TGTGCCAGCAGCTGGACAGGGGACACCGGGGAGCTGTTTTTT	CASSWTGDTGELFF
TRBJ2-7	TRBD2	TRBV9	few	TGTGCCAGCAGCGTAGCGGGCGGGAGCTCCTACGAGCAGTACTTC	CASSVAGGSSYEQYF
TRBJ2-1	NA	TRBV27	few	TGTGCCAGCAGTTTAGTGGGGGGGCCCAATGAGCAGTTCTTC	CASSLVGGPNEQFF
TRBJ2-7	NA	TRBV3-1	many	TGTGCCAGCAGCCAAGGAAATCAGGGTGGATTCTACGAGCAGTACTTC	CASSQGNQGGFYEQYF
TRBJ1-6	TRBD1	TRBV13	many	TGTGCCAGCAGCCCCCTCGGGCGACAGGGGCTAAATTCACCCCTCCACTTT	CASSPLGRQGLNSPLHF
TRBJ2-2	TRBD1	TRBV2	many	TGTGCCAGCAAGGACAGGGTTGGAACTTGGGAGCTGTTTTTT	CASKDRVGTWELFF
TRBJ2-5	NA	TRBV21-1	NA	TGTGCCAGCAGCACCTGGACAGTCCAAGAGACCCAGTACTTC	CASSTWTVQETQYF
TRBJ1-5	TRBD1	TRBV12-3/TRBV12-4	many	TGTGCCAGCAGTCCCCGACAGGGGATCAATCAGCCCCAGCATTTT	CASSPRQGINQPQHF